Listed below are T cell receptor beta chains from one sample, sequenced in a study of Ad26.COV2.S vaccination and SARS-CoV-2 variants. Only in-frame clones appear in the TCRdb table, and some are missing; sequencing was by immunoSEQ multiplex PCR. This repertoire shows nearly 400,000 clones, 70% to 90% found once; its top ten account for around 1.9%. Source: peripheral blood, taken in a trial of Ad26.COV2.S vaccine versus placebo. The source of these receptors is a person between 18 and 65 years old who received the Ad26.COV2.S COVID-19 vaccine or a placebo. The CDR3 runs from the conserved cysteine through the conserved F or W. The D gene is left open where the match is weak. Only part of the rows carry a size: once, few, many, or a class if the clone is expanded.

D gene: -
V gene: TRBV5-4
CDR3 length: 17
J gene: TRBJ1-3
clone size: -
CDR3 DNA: TGTGCCAGCAGCCCTGGACAGATTACCGGCTCTGGAAACACCATATATTTT
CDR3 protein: CASSPGQITGSGNTIYF

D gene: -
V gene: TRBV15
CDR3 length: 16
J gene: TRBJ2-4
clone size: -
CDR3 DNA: TGTGCCACCAGCCCACGGACAAATCTAGCCAAAAACATTCAGTACTTC
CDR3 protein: CATSPRTNLAKNIQYF

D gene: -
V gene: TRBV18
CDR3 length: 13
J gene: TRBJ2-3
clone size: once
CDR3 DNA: TGTGCCAGCTCACCACAGAGGGTGGATACGCAGTATTTT
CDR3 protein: CASSPQRVDTQYF

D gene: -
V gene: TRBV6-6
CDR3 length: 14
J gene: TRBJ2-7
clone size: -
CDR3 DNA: TGTGCCAGCAGTTCATCAGGGATTCGTTACGAGCAGTACTTC
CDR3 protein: CASSSSGIRYEQYF

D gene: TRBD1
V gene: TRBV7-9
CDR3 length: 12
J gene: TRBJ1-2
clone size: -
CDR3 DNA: TGTGCCAGCAGCTTAAGGGGGCATGGCTACACCTTC
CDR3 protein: CASSLRGHGYTF

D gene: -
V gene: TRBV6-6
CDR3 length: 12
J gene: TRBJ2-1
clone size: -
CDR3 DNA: TGTGCCAGCAGTGGACAGTCGGGGGGGCAGTTCTTC
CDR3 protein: CASSGQSGGQFF

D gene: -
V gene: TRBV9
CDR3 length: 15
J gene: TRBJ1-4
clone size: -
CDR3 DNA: TGTGCCAGCAGCGACGACCGGGTCGGGAGTGAAAAACTGTTTTTT
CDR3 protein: CASSDDRVGSEKLFF

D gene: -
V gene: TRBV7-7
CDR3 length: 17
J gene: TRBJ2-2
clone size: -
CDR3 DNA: TGTGCTAGCAGCTGGGGAATTAGGGGGGTCAACACCGGGGAGCTGTTTTTT
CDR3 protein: CASSWGIRGVNTGELFF

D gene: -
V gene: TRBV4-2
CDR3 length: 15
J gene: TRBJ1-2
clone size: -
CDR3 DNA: TGTGCCAGCAGCCAAGATCAAGGTACTCCCTATGGCTACACCTTC
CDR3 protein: CASSQDQGTPYGYTF

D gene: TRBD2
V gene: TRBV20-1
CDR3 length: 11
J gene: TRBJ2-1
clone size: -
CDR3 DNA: TGCAGTGCTAATAGCGGGAGTGAGCAGTTCTTC
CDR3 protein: CSANSGSEQFF

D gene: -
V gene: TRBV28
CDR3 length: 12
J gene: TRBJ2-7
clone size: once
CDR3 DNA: TGTGCCAGCAGGGCCGATGGGGGCGGGCAGTACTTC
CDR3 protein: CASRADGGGQYF

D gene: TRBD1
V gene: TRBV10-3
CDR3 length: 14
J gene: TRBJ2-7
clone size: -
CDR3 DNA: TGTGCCATCAGGGATGGACAGGGGGCTTACGAGCAGTACTTC
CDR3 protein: CAIRDGQGAYEQYF

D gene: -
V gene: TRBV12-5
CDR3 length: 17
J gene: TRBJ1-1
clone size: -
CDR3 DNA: TGTGCTAGTGGTTTGGCACCCCGACAGTTTAAGAACACTGAAGCTTTCTTT
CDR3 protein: CASGLAPRQFKNTEAFF

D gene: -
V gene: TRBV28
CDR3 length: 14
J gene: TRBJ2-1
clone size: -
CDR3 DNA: TGTGCCAGCCGCAGGAGAGGGTCCTACAATGAGCAGTTCTTC
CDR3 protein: CASRRRGSYNEQFF

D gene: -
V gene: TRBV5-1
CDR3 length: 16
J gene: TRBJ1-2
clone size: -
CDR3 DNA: TGCGCCAGCAGCTTGTATACGTCGGTCGCTAACTATGGCTACACCTTC
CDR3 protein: CASSLYTSVANYGYTF

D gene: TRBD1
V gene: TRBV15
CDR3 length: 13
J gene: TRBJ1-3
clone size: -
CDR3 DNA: TGTGCCACCACCCCGACAGGGGGAAACACCATATATTTT
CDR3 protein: CATTPTGGNTIYF

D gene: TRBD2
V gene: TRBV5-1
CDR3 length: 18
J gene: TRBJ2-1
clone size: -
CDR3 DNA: TGCGCCAGCAGCTCATCCGGGACTAGCGGGAGGACGTACAATGAGCAGTTCTTC
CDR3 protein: CASSSSGTSGRTYNEQFF

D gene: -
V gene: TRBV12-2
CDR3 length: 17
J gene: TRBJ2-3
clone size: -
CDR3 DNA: TGTGCAAGTCGCTCTGGGAGACTAGCGGGAGGGCGGGATACGCAGTATTTT
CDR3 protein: CASRSGRLAGGRDTQYF

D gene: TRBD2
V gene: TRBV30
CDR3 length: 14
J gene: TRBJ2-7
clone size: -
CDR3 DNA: TGTGCCTGGAGCCCCGCTGGCGGGAGGGGCGAGCAGTACTTC
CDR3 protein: CAWSPAGGRGEQYF

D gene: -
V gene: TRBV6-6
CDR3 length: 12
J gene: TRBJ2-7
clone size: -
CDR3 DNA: TGTGCCAGCAGCGAACGGTCCTACGAGCAGTACTTC
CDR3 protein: CASSERSYEQYF

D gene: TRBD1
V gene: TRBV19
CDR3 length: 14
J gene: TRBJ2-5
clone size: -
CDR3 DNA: TGTGCCAGTAGTCCGGGACAGGTCCAAGAGACCCAGTACTTC
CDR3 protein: CASSPGQVQETQYF

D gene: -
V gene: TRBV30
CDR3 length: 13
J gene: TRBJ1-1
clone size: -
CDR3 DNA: TGTGCCTGGAGATTAGGTTTGAACACTGAAGCTTTCTTT
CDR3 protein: CAWRLGLNTEAFF

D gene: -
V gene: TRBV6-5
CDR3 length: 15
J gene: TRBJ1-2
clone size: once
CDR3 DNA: TGTGCCAGCAGTTACGGGGGGACGCTAAGGGATGGCTACACCTTC
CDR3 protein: CASSYGGTLRDGYTF

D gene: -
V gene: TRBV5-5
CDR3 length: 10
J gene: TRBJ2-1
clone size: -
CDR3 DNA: TGTGCCAGCAACTTCAATGAGCAGTTCTTC
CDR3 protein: CASNFNEQFF

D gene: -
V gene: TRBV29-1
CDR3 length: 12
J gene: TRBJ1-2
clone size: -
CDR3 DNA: TGCAGCGTGCAGACAGCTAACTATGGCTACACCTTC
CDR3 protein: CSVQTANYGYTF

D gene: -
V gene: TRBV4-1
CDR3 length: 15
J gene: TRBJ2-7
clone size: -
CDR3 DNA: TGCGCCAGCAGCCAAGAGGCCCTGAGCTCCTACGAGCAGTACTTC
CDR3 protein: CASSQEALSSYEQYF

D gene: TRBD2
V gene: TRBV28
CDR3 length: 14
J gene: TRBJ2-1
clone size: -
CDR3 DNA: TGTGCCAGCAGTACAGGGACTAGCGTGGCTGAGCAGTTCTTC
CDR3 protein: CASSTGTSVAEQFF

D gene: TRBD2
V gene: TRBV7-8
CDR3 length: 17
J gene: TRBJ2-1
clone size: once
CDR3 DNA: TGTGCCAGCAGCTCCTTCAGGACTAGCGGGACCAACAATGAGCAGTTCTTC
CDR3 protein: CASSSFRTSGTNNEQFF

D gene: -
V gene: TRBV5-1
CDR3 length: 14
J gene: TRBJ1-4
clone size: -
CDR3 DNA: TGCGCCAGCAGCTCCGGGGCAACTAATGAAAAACTGTTTTTT
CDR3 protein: CASSSGATNEKLFF

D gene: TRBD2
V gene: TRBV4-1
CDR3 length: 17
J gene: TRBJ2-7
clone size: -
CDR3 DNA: TGCGCCAGCAGCCAAGTCCGGACTAGCGGGCGTGTATACGAGCAGTACTTC
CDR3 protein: CASSQVRTSGRVYEQYF

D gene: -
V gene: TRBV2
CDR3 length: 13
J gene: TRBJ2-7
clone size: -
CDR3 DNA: TGTGCCAGCAGCTTAGACAGAGCCTACGAGCAGTACTTC
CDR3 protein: CASSLDRAYEQYF

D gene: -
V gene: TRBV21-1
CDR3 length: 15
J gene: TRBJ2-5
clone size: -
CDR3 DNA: TGTGCCAGCAGCAAAGAGGGGGGTTTACTAGAGACCCAGTACTTC
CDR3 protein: CASSKEGGLLETQYF

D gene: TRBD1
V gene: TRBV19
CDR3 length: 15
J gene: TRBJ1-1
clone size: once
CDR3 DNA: TGTGCCAGTAGTATATCCCGGACAGGGAACACTGAAGCTTTCTTT
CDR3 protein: CASSISRTGNTEAFF

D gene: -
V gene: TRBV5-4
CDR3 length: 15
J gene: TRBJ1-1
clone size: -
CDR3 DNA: TGTGCCAGCAGCTCAACCCGACAGGCGAGCACTGAAGCTTTCTTT
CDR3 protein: CASSSTRQASTEAFF

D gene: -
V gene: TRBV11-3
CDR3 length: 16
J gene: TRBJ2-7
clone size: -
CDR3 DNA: TGTGCCAGCAGCTTTGGACTACAGGGAGGGCGAGGAGAGCAGTACTTC
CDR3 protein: CASSFGLQGGRGEQYF

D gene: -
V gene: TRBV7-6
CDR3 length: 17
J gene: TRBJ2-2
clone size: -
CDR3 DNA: TGTGCCAGCAGCTTAGCGGCAGGGACCCCGATCACCGGGGAGCTGTTTTTT
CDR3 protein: CASSLAAGTPITGELFF

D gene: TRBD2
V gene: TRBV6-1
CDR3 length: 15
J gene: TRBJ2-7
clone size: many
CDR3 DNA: TGTGCCAGCAGTGAAGGGACTAGCGGGAGTTACGAGCAGTACTTC
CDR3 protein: CASSEGTSGSYEQYF

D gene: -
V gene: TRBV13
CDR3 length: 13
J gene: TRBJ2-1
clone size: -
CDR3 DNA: TGTGCCAGCAGCCCCGGGACCGCCGGGGAGCAGTTCTTC
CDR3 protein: CASSPGTAGEQFF

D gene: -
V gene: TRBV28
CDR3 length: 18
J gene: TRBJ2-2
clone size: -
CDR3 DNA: TGTGCCAGCAGTTTACTAATCAGGGGTAGTAGAAACACCGGGGAGCTGTTTTTT
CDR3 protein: CASSLLIRGSRNTGELFF

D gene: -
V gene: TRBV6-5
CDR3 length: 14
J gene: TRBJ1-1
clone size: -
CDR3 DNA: TGTGCCAGCAGTTACTCGCAGATGAACACTGAAGCTTTCTTT
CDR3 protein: CASSYSQMNTEAFF

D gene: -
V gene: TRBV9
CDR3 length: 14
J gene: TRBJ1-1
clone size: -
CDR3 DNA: TGTGCCAGCAGCTGGGGGAGCGGGAACACTGAAGCTTTCTTT
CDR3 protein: CASSWGSGNTEAFF